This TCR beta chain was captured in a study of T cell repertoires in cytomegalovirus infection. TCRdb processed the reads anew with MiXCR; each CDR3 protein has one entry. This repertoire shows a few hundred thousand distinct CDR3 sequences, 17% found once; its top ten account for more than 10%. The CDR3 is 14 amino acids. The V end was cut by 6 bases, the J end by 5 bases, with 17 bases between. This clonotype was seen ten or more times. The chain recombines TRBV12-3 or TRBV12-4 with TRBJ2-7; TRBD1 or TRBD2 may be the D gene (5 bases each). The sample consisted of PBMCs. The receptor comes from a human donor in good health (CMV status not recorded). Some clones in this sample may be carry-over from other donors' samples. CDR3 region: CASSKQASWDEQYF. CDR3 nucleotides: TGTGCCAGCAGCAAACAGGCTAGCTGGGACGAGCAGTACTTC.